The entry below gives a single TCR beta chain sequence along with its context. PCR employed 60 Vbeta and 13 Jbeta primers. Only in-frame clones appear in the TCRdb table, and some are missing; sequencing was by immunoSEQ multiplex PCR. The sample gives about 100,000 clones, 74% of which show up once; less than 15% is in the top ten. The data were obtained in a study of cytomegalovirus exposure and HLA in healthy donors. J gave up 7 bases and V 8 bases, and 7 bases lay outside the gene matches. The CDR3 length is 12 residues. Germline V lookup: CDR1 LNHNV, CDR2 YYDKDF (reference sequence). The clonotype comes from a woman between 40 and 55 years old in good health and CMV-seropositive. Sequenced input: PBMCs. This sequence joins TRBV15 and TRBJ1-2, with 7 bases matching TRBD1. The CDR3 here is CATSKNRGGYTF. CDR3 in DNA: TGTGCCACCTCAAAGAACAGGGGTGGCTACACCTTC.